These 25 T cell receptor beta chains were sequenced from one sample in a study of CXCR3-negative and CXCR3-positive naive CD8 T cells. All TRB cDNA libraries came from 5' RACE performed with UMI labels. From its re-call of the 5' RACE reads, TCRdb lists each CDR3 protein once, without DNA. The table lists around 160,000 distinct CDR3 sequences. These receptors lack a known antigen. The study's findings and limits: Hydrophobicity was higher for TRB CDR3s found in CXCR3-positive naive cells than in CXCR3-negative naive cells.

The sequencing sample was made of naive CXCR3+ CD8+ T cells from blood. Indicated subset: CD45RO-CCR7+CD27+CD95- naive CD8+ T cells expressing CXCR3 (TNR3+). These receptors all come from a human donor in good health. Some clones in this sample may be carry-over from other donors' samples.

The chain recombines TRBV29-1 with TRBJ2-3; TCRdb's assignment of TRBD2 cannot be checked, as there is no DNA. Germline V gives CDR1 SQVTM, CDR2 ANQGSEA. The CDR3 length is 14 residues. CDR3: CSAGLAGGVDTQYF.

The J gene is TRBJ2-2, the V gene TRBV7-7. Germline assignment: CDR1 SSHAT and CDR2 FNYEAQ (reference sequence). The CDR3 covers 13 residues. The CDR3 is CASSLVLAGELFF. Combining the CDR3 with reference TRBV7-7 and TRBJ2-2 gives the whole variable domain GAGVSQSPRYKVTKRGQDVTLRCDPISSHATLYWYQQALGQGPEFLTYFNYEAQPDKSGLPSDRFSAERPEGSISTLTIQRTEQRDSAMYRCASSLVLAGELFFGEGSRLTVL.

The V call is TRBV7-2, the J call TRBJ2-7; TCRdb's D call of TRBD1 is untestable without DNA. The CDR3 has 16 amino acids. Germline V gene data show CDR1 as SGHTA and CDR2 as FQGNSA. The CDR3 region is CASSLTPGTTGYEQYF.

The chain employs TRBV7-6 and TRBJ2-3; TCRdb selects TRBD2, and the lack of DNA leaves this call unchecked. There are 16 residues in the CDR3. Germline V gene lookup returns CDR1 SGHVS and CDR2 FNYEAQ. CDR3 loop: CASSPSAGEGTDTQYF.

The chain recombines TRBV29-1 with TRBJ2-2. The CDR3 extends over 13 amino acids. CDR1 is SQVTM and CDR2 is ANQGSEA in the germline V gene. The CDR3 region is CSVEGENTGELFF.

The chain is built from TRBV5-1 and TRBJ2-1; no DNA is available, so the TRBD2 call from TCRdb remains unchecked. CDR1 SGHRS and CDR2 YFSETQ come from the germline V gene. The CDR3 runs to 18 residues. CDR3 loop: CASSSGTSNVRGYNEQFF.

V is TRBV15 and J is TRBJ1-6. Germline V lookup: CDR1 LNHNV, CDR2 YYDKDF (reference sequence). This CDR3 comprises 18 residues. CDR3 in amino acids: CATSREERWAEQNSPLHF.

This chain links TRBV29-1 with TRBJ1-2; absent DNA, TCRdb's TRBD1 call cannot be checked. The CDR3 is made up of 15 amino acids. CDR1 is SQVTM, CDR2 ANQGSEA, per germline. The CDR3 sequence: CSVEEMGVGDYGYTF.

The V and J genes are TRBV7-8 and TRBJ2-5. Germline CDR1 reads SGHVS; CDR2 reads FQNEAQ. The CDR3 has 14 amino acids. The CDR3 sequence is CATRPHQFQETQYF.

The chain uses TRBV4-1 and TRBJ2-7; TCRdb returns TRBD2, unconfirmable since there is no DNA. The germline V gene encodes CDR1 MGHRA and CDR2 YSYEKL. The CDR3 runs 16 residues. The CDR3 region is CASSQGLAGASYEQYF.

The chain carries TRBV9 and TRBJ1-1. The CDR3 has 14 amino acids. The germline V gene encodes CDR1 SGDLS and CDR2 YYNGEE. CDR3 residues: CASSGRSIDTEAFF.

V is TRBV2 and J is TRBJ2-3; TCRdb gives TRBD2 as the D gene, but with no DNA this cannot be confirmed. Looked up from germline, CDR1 is SNHLY and CDR2 is FYNNEI. The CDR3 covers 14 residues. The CDR3 protein is CASSIAGAPDTQYF.

V and J are TRBV12-3 or TRBV12-4 and TRBJ2-7. The CDR3 extends over 13 amino acids. The CDR3 spells CASSDISGHEQYF.

V gene TRBV7-9 combines with J gene TRBJ2-5; TCRdb's assignment of TRBD1 cannot be checked, as there is no DNA. The CDR3 covers 17 residues. Germline CDR1 and CDR2: SEHNR and FQNEAQ (reference sequence). The CDR3 sequence is CASSLGWWDSTQETQYF.

V usage is TRBV25-1 and J usage is TRBJ2-3; the TCRdb D gene call, TRBD1, has no DNA to confirm it. Germline V lookup: CDR1 MGHDK, CDR2 SYGVNS. The CDR3 contains 15 residues. The CDR3 loop is CASSERWGGQDTQYF. Drawing the rest from reference TRBV25-1 and TRBJ2-3, the complete variable domain is EADIYQTPRYLVIGTGKKITLECSQTMGHDKMYWYQQDPGMELHLIHYSYGVNSTEKGDLSSESTVSRIRTEHFPLTLESARPSHTSQYLCASSERWGGQDTQYFGPGTRLTVL.

Here the CDR3 reads CASSIHRDRSTDTQYF. The V gene is TRBV28, the J gene TRBJ2-3; TCRdb designates TRBD1, a call that cannot be tested without DNA. The germline V gene has CDR1 MDHEN and CDR2 SYDVKM. The CDR3 extends over 16 amino acids.

The rearrangement uses TRBV9 and TRBJ2-3; the TCRdb call, TRBD2, lacks DNA for checking. Germline V gives CDR1 SGDLS, CDR2 YYNGEE. The CDR3 contains 15 residues. The CDR3 is CASISGSGDSDTQYF.

The gene calls are TRBV4-3 and TRBJ2-3; no DNA is available, so the TRBD1 call from TCRdb remains unchecked. Looked up from germline, CDR1 is LGHNA and CDR2 is YSLEER. This CDR3 contains 16 residues. The CDR3 sequence is CASSQDRFGPVDTQYF.

The V gene is TRBV20-1, the J gene TRBJ2-2. Germline V gene sequence: CDR1 DFQATT, CDR2 SNEGSKA (reference sequence). The CDR3 sequence is 15 residues long. This CDR3 reads CSARAGQVNTGELFF.

V is TRBV20-1 and J is TRBJ2-1. CDR1 is DFQATT, CDR2 SNEGSKA, per germline (reference sequence). The CDR3 totals 13 residues. The CDR3 sequence: CSASGSSYNEQFF.

The J gene is TRBJ2-7, the V gene TRBV25-1; TCRdb calls TRBD2, which cannot be checked without DNA. This CDR3 region has 19 residues. CDR1 and CDR2 (germline): MGHDK, SYGVNS. The CDR3 here is CASMSAGGTSGRNSYEQYF.

The chain joins TRBV27 to TRBJ2-5; checking the TCRdb D call of TRBD1 is not possible without DNA. CDR1 and CDR2 from the germline V gene are MNHEY and SMNVEV (reference sequence). This CDR3 has 15 amino acids. CDR3 protein: CASSKGTGGRETQYF.

This chain links TRBV28 with TRBJ2-3; TCRdb lists TRBD1, though no DNA is available to test this call. The length of the CDR3 is 15 residues. Germline assignment: CDR1 MDHEN and CDR2 SYDVKM. This chain's CDR3 is CASSLLRTGADTQYF. The full variable domain, completed using reference TRBV28 and TRBJ2-3, is DVKVTQSSRYLVKRTGEKVFLECVQDMDHENMFWYRQDPGLGLRLIYFSYDVKMKEKGDIPEGYSVSREKKERFSLILESASTNQTSMYLCASSLLRTGADTQYFGPGTRLTVL.

This sequence joins TRBV29-1 and TRBJ2-2; without DNA, the TCRdb call of TRBD1 cannot be checked. This CDR3 has 14 residues. CDR1 is SQVTM, CDR2 ANQGSEA, per germline. The CDR3: CSVHRGTNTGELFF.

The chain carries TRBV19 and TRBJ2-7; without DNA, the TCRdb call of TRBD1 cannot be checked. Germline V gene lookup returns CDR1 LNHDA and CDR2 SQIVND (reference sequence). The CDR3 length is 13 residues. CDR3 protein: CASSIVDTAEQYF.